Presented here are 22 T cell receptor beta chains from one specimen sequenced in a study of response to subunit inactivated influenza vaccine. Each CDR3 protein gets one entry after TCRdb re-called the RT-PCR reads with MiXCR. The table records some 200,000 distinct CDR3 sequences, less than 15% of them present only once. This same sample was also part of a study on T cells expressing NK-cell markers. This second study says: With UMIs, 5'RACE template switching was used to make TCR beta cDNA.

Sequenced material: CD8+ T cells sorted from PBMCs, taken 11 to 12 days after vaccination. The receptors stem from a man in his fifties or sixties who received an inactivated influenza vaccine.

The chain links TRBV5-1 to TRBJ2-7, with D perhaps TRBD2 (6 bases). Per germline, CDR1 SGHRS and CDR2 YFSETQ. Trimming stripped 1 base from V and 2 bases from J, with 10 bases between. CDR3 size: 14 residues. The CDR3 nucleotides read TGCGCCAGCAGCTTGAGGGAGGATGCCTACGAGCAGTACTTC. Protein product: CASSLREDAYEQYF.

DNA for the CDR3: TGTGCCAGCAGACCCCTACAGCGGGGAAAGGAGGGCTATGGCTACACCTTC. Encoded protein: CASRPLQRGKEGYGYTF. The V and J genes are TRBV7-9 and TRBJ1-2, with D hard to call. From germline, CDR1 is SEHNR and CDR2 FQNEAQ (reference sequence). Trimming took off 6 bases at V and 4 bases at J, with 24 bases between the two ends. The CDR3 length is 17 residues.

This clonotype was detected many times. This chain links TRBV10-3 with TRBJ2-3; 12 bases align to TRBD2. Germline lookup yields CDR1 ENHRY and CDR2 SYGVKD. V dropped 4 bases and J dropped 0; count of bases not matched to a gene: 2. The CDR3 spans 16 residues. Written as DNA, the CDR3 is TGTGCCATCAGTGGACTAGCGGGAGTTAGCACAGATACGCAGTATTTT. Its protein is CAISGLAGVSTDTQYF.

This clonotype was counted only a few times. This chain links TRBV19 with TRBJ1-1; D is unclear. The CDR3 sequence is 12 residues long. Germline V gene sequence: CDR1 LNHDA, CDR2 SQIVND (reference sequence). In nucleotides, the CDR3 is TGTGGGGCCGGTAGGGCGAACACTGAAGCTTTCTTT. Translation gives CGAGRANTEAFF.

This clonotype was seen ten or more times. The V call is TRBV15, the J call TRBJ1-2; 7 bases line up with TRBD1. With V trimmed by 4 bases and J by 1 base, 3 bases remained unmatched. This CDR3 region has 14 residues. Per the germline V gene, CDR1 is LNHNV and CDR2 is YYDKDF (reference sequence). CDR3 in DNA: TGTGCCACCAGCACACAGGGGAATAACTATGGCTACACCTTC. Translation gives CATSTQGNNYGYTF.

This clonotype has only a few counts. The chain combines TRBV5-4 with TRBJ1-1; TRBD1 is a possible D gene (5 bases). V was pared by 0 bases and J by 3 bases, with 9 bases between. This CDR3 contains 14 residues. From germline, CDR1 is SGHNT and CDR2 YYREEE (reference sequence). The DNA of the CDR3 is TGTGCCAGCAGCTTGGGGGCAGGGCACACTGAAGCTTTCTTT. It specifies CASSLGAGHTEAFF.

The chain recombines TRBV10-2 with TRBJ2-2; D gene unclear. The germline gives CDR1 WSHSY, CDR2 SAAADI. V was trimmed by 0 bases and J by 7 bases, leaving 9 bases between them. This CDR3 is 14 amino acids long. CDR3 protein: CASSESSWFGELFF. The CDR3 region has the DNA TGCGCCAGCAGTGAGTCCTCCTGGTTCGGGGAGCTGTTTTTT.

This clonotype was recorded at least ten times. The chain has TRBV19 and TRBJ1-1; no reliable D call. The germline CDR1 and CDR2 sequences are LNHDA and SQIVND (reference sequence). This CDR3 comprises 13 residues. Deletions cut 7 bases from V and 2 bases from J, with 11 bases between. CDR3 DNA sequence: TGTGCCAGTAACCCACGCGTAAACACTGAAGCTTTCTTT. Translation gives CASNPRVNTEAFF.

The rearrangement uses TRBV4-1 and TRBJ1-2; perhaps TRBD1 as D (6 bases). The CDR3 spans 11 residues. Trimming stripped 5 bases from V and 8 bases from J, with 9 bases between. Germline lookup yields CDR1 MGHRA and CDR2 YSYEKL. CDR3 sequence reads: CASSYGQGYTF. In nucleotides, the CDR3 is TGCGCCAGCAGCTACGGACAGGGCTACACCTTC.

The chain employs TRBV29-1 and TRBJ2-1, with no clear D. The germline V gene encodes CDR1 SQVTM and CDR2 ANQGSEA. Trimming removed 4 bases from V and 4 bases from J, with 8 bases in between. The CDR3 has 12 amino acids. In DNA form, the CDR3 reads TGCAGCGTTGGGTCGGGTTACAATGAGCAGTTCTTC. It specifies CSVGSGYNEQFF.

This chain links TRBV4-1 with TRBJ2-2; tentatively, D is TRBD2 (5 bases). Trimming stripped 5 bases from V and 2 bases from J, with 9 bases between. The germline V gene encodes CDR1 MGHRA and CDR2 YSYEKL. The CDR3 has 14 residues. The CDR3 DNA reads as TGCGCCAGCAGCTTCCGACTAAACACCGGGGAGCTGTTTTTT. Translation: CASSFRLNTGELFF.

This clonotype was recorded at least ten times. The V call is TRBV4-2, the J call TRBJ2-3; TRBD2 aligns across 8 bases. The CDR3 covers 17 residues. Per germline, CDR1 LGHNA and CDR2 YNFKEQ. The V segment lost 7 bases and the J segment 4 bases; nucleotides outside the gene matches: 16. The CDR3 loop reads CASKGWEREKNADTQYF. The CDR3 DNA sequence: TGTGCCAGCAAAGGGTGGGAGCGGGAGAAAAATGCAGATACGCAGTATTTT.

This clonotype came up many times. The rearrangement links TRBV20-1 to TRBJ1-1; no clear D. The CDR3 runs to 13 residues. V was pared by 0 bases and J by 5 bases, with 10 bases between. Looked up from germline, CDR1 is DFQATT and CDR2 is SNEGSKA (reference sequence). CDR3 nucleotide sequence: TGCAGTGCTAGAGATCTGAGCGGGACTGAAGCTTTCTTT. It specifies CSARDLSGTEAFF.

The chain has TRBV15 and TRBJ2-3; possible D gene TRBD2, 6 bases. The CDR3 extends over 15 amino acids. V dropped 2 bases and J dropped 1 base, with 10 bases sitting between them. Per germline, CDR1 LNHNV and CDR2 YYDKDF (reference sequence). The CDR3 region is CATSRIGEGTDTQYF. The CDR3 nucleotides are TGTGCCACCAGCAGAATTGGGGAGGGCACAGATACGCAGTATTTT. The whole variable domain, remainder taken from reference TRBV15 and TRBJ2-3, is DAMVIQNPRYQVTQFGKPVTLSCSQTLNHNVMYWYQQKSSQAPKLLFHYYDKDFNNEADTPDNFQSRRPNTSFCFLDIRSPGLGDTAMYLCATSRIGEGTDTQYFGPGTRLTVL.

This clonotype turned up a few times. A read error may produce the germline difference seen at one junction end. The chain employs TRBV5-5 and TRBJ1-5, with D possibly TRBD1 on 5 matching bases. The CDR3 length is 14 residues. Germline assignment: CDR1 SGHKS and CDR2 YYEKEE (reference sequence). The chain's CDR3 is CASSLTRANQHQHF. CDR3 nucleotide sequence: TGTGCCAGCAGCTTAACCAGGGCCAATCAGCACCAGCATTTT.

This rearrangement joins TRBV29-1 to TRBJ1-3, with 9 bases aligning to TRBD1. The CDR3 has 13 residues. Germline values: CDR1 SQVTM, CDR2 ANQGSEA. After removal of 5 bases from V and 2 bases from J, the junction contained 1 base not matched to a gene. CDR3 nucleotide sequence: TGCAGCGTTTGGACAGGGGCTGGAAACACCATATATTTT. Its translation is CSVWTGAGNTIYF.

The J gene is TRBJ2-1, the V gene TRBV6-5, with D perhaps TRBD2 (6 bases). V gave up 0 bases and J gave up 9 bases, with 9 bases separating them. CDR1 is MNHEY and CDR2 is SVGAGI in the germline V gene. The CDR3 consists of 13 residues. CDR3 DNA: TGTGCCAGCAGTTACTCGGGGGGTACTGAGCAGTTCTTC. Translating it yields CASSYSGGTEQFF.

This clonotype was detected a few times. V and J are TRBV5-1 and TRBJ2-1; 7 nucleotides align to TRBD1. This CDR3 is 19 amino acids long. Germline CDR1 is SGHRS and CDR2 is YFSETQ. With 1 base clipped from V and 0 bases from J, the junction kept 13 bases outside the gene matches. CDR3 sequence: CASSLRQGSVRGSYNEQFF. The CDR3, as DNA: TGCGCCAGCAGCTTGAGACAGGGTAGTGTGCGCGGCTCCTACAATGAGCAGTTCTTC.

This chain uses TRBV10-3 with TRBJ2-3; TRBD2 might be the D (5 bases). Germline V CDR1 and CDR2: ENHRY, SYGVKD. The CDR3 is 13 residues long. The V end was cut by 4 bases, the J end by 5 bases, with 10 bases between. In DNA form, the CDR3 reads TGTGCCATCAGTGCGGAGGATGGAGATACGCAGTATTTT. Protein sequence: CAISAEDGDTQYF.

The chain joins TRBV20-1 to TRBJ1-2; D is ambiguous. The CDR3 totals 14 residues. Trimming took 0 bases from V and 7 from J, leaving 15 bases between them. The germline gives CDR1 DFQATT, CDR2 SNEGSKA (reference sequence). The chain's CDR3 is CSARDFVISGGYTF. In DNA form, the CDR3 reads TGCAGTGCTAGAGATTTTGTCATCTCGGGTGGCTACACCTTC.

The chain joins TRBV28 to TRBJ2-1, with D hard to call. CDR3 length equals 14 residues. V was clipped by 3 bases and J by 4 bases, with 10 bases between them. Germline-derived CDR1 and CDR2 are MDHEN and SYDVKM. DNA of the CDR3: TGTGCCAGCAGTTTTTCTACCGGGTACAATGAGCAGTTCTTC. Protein sequence: CASSFSTGYNEQFF.

This clonotype was found a few times. The gene calls are TRBV30 and TRBJ2-7; a possible D gene is TRBD2 (5 bases). Trimming stripped 3 bases from V and 2 bases from J, with 11 bases between. This CDR3 spans 13 amino acids. CDR1 is GTSNPN, CDR2 SVGIG, per germline (reference sequence). The CDR3 DNA reads as TGTGCCTGGAGGAGGGCCCACCCCTACGAGCAGTACTTC. Translating it yields CAWRRAHPYEQYF.